This T cell receptor (beta chain) was retrieved from a study of blood T cell repertoires in COVID-19. Turning to the study itself: The cDNA or gDNA used as material had been derived from T cells, B-cell-depleted T cells, or PBMCs.

Authors' data handling: Amplification from reference gene primers served as the basis for estimated nucleated cell counts. Data came from immunoSEQ multiplex PCR; TCRdb stores just in-frame clones and leaves some out. D and trimming come from the DNA, and the V and J calls and clone size come from that table. The table records about 150,000 clones, roughly nine tenths of them present only once. The sequencing input was peripheral blood. The TCR sequence derives from a man aged 45-60 years with acute or convalescent COVID-19.

The CDR3 is CASSAELAAPYEQYF. CDR3 sequence (DNA): TGTGCCAGCAGTGCGGAGCTAGCGGCGCCCTACGAGCAGTACTTC. This chain uses TRBV2 with TRBJ2-7, with TRBD2 identical over 7 bases. The V gene's germline CDR1 is SNHLY and CDR2 FYNNEI. J lost 2 bases, V lost 4 bases, and 8 bases had no gene match. The CDR3 spans 15 residues.